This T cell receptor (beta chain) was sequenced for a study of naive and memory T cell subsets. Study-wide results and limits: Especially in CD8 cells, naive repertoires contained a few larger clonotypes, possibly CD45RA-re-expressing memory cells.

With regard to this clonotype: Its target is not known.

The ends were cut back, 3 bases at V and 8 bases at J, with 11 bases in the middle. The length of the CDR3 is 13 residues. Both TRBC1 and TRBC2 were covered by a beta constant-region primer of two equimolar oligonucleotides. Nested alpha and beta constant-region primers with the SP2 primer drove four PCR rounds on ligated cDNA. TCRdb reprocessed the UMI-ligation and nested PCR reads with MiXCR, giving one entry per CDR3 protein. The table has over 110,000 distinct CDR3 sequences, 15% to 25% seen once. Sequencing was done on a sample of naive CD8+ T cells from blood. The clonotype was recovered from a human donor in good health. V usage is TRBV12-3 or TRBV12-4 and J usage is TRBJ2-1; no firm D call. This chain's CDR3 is CASSFVPPDEQFF. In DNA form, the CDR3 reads TGTGCCAGCAGTTTTGTTCCTCCCGATGAGCAGTTCTTC.